This T cell receptor (beta chain) was identified in a study of technical replicates of blood from several donors. CDR3 size: 18 residues. The ends lost 3 bases at V and 0 bases at J; junction bases unmatched: 9. The germline CDR1 and CDR2 sequences are SNHLY and FYNNEI. The assay was immunoSEQ multiplex PCR, and TCRdb's table has in-frame clones only and misses some. The sample includes roughly 90,000 clones, about 90% of them seen just once. Sequencing input: T cells isolated from PBMCs. The receptor comes from a human donor in good health. V gene TRBV2 combines with J gene TRBJ2-7; 12 bases map to TRBD2. CDR3 protein: CASSDPSGRADSSYEQYF. CDR3 in DNA: TGTGCCAGCAGTGATCCTAGCGGGAGGGCCGACAGCTCCTACGAGCAGTACTTC.